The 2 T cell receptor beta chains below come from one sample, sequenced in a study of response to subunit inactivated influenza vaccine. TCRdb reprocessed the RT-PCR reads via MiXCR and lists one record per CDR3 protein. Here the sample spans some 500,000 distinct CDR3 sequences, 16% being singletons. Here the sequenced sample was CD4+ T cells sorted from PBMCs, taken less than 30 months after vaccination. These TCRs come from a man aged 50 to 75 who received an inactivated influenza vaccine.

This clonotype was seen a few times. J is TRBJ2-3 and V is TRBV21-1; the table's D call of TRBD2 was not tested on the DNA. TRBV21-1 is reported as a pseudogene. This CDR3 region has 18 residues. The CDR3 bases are TGTGCCAGCAGCGGACCCCATGTAGCGGGGGGGCTTGAAGATACGCAGTATTTT. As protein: CASSGPHVAGGLEDTQYF.

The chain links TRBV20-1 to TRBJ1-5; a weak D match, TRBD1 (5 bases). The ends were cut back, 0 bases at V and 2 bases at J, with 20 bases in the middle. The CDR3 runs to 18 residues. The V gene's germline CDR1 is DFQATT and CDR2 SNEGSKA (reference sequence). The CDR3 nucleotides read TGCAGTGCTAGAGAAGCTCGTGGAGTGTGGGGCGGCAATCAGCCCCAGCATTTT. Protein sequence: CSAREARGVWGGNQPQHF.